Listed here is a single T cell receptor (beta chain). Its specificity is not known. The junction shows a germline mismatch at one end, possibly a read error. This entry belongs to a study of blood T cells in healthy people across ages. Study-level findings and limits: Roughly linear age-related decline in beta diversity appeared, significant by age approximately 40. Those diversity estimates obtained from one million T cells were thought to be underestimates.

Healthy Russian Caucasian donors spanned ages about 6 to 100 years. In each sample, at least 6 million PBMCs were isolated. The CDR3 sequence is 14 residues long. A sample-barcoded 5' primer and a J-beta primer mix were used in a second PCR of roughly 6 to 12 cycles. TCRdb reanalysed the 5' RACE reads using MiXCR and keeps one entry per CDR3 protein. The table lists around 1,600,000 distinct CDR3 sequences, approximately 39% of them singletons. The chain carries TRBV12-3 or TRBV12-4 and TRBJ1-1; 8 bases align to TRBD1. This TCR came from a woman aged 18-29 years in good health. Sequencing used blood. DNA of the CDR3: TGTGCCAACGCGGACAGGGCGTCGAACTCTGAAGCTTTCTTT. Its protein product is CANADRASNSEAFF.